The rows below give T cell receptor beta chains drawn from one sample of a study of OX40 agonist ivuxolimab in advanced cancers. The protocol was immunoSEQ multiplex PCR, while the TCRdb copy is restricted to in-frame clones and leaves out a portion. The table shows tens of thousands of clones, with roughly 84% occurring only once. The material was CD4+ or CD8+ T cells sorted from blood, obtained in a trial of the OX40 agonist ivuxolimab. The receptor source for this set is an adult with an advanced solid tumor such as melanoma, head and neck, liver or kidney cancer. Both conserved end residues are part of each CDR3.

cdr3_length: 16; v_call: TRBV11-3; cdr3_aa: CASSLGGTGVYNEQFF
cdr3_length: 18; v_call: TRBV5-4; cdr3_aa: CASSLASGMGGRTGELFF
cdr3_length: 14; v_call: TRBV5-4; cdr3_aa: CASSLVGARTEAFF
cdr3_length: 17; v_call: TRBV7-9; cdr3_aa: CASSLRLAGGGTDTQYF
cdr3_length: 17; v_call: TRBV7-9; cdr3_aa: CASSFRVQIGNTDTQYF
cdr3_length: 15; v_call: TRBV28; cdr3_aa: CASSFRRGSNQPQHF
cdr3_length: 14; v_call: TRBV4-2; cdr3_aa: CASSQDRSPGILFF
cdr3_length: 11; v_call: TRBV13; cdr3_aa: CASSLFYEQYF
cdr3_length: 14; v_call: TRBV7-8; cdr3_aa: CASSLGQVNEKLFF
cdr3_length: 17; v_call: TRBV7-9; cdr3_aa: CASSFAGQGAARNEQFF
cdr3_length: 14; v_call: TRBV4-1; cdr3_aa: CASSHQGASTEAFF
cdr3_length: 15; v_call: TRBV6-1; cdr3_aa: CASSEREGRYNEQFF
cdr3_length: 15; v_call: TRBV7-2; cdr3_aa: CASSSGEGPSQPQHF
cdr3_length: 15; v_call: TRBV6-6; cdr3_aa: CASSSRDRGNYGYTF
cdr3_length: 12; v_call: TRBV4-2; cdr3_aa: CASSLSRGEQFF
cdr3_length: 13; v_call: TRBV28; cdr3_aa: CASSRGGTYEQYF
cdr3_length: 14; v_call: TRBV19; cdr3_aa: CASSPNRKNTEAFF
cdr3_length: 13; v_call: TRBV30; cdr3_aa: CAWSATQGYGYTF
cdr3_length: 16; v_call: TRBV5-1; cdr3_aa: CASSPGQGLDNSPLHF
cdr3_length: 15; v_call: TRBV11-2; cdr3_aa: CASSLGQLYTDTQYF
cdr3_length: 16; v_call: TRBV7-2; cdr3_aa: CASSPGLRGRFYEQYF
cdr3_length: 15; v_call: TRBV5-4; cdr3_aa: CASSWLGGKPYGYTF
cdr3_length: 15; v_call: TRBV19; cdr3_aa: CASSIAGGGMKKLFF
cdr3_length: 17; v_call: TRBV15; cdr3_aa: CATSRVRTSGSRETQYF
cdr3_length: 15; v_call: TRBV18; cdr3_aa: CASSPPGTQSGELFF
cdr3_length: 12; v_call: TRBV7-2; cdr3_aa: CASSLSWETQYF
cdr3_length: 13; v_call: TRBV6-5; cdr3_aa: CASLDRVNTEAFF
cdr3_length: 14; v_call: TRBV27; cdr3_aa: CASRRGDRTYEQYF
cdr3_length: 15; v_call: TRBV14; cdr3_aa: CASSQPGTGEETQYF
cdr3_length: 16; v_call: TRBV5-5; cdr3_aa: CASSPGQLGSNQPQHF
cdr3_length: 16; v_call: TRBV4-2; cdr3_aa: CASSQDLRGRTDTQYF
cdr3_length: 15; v_call: TRBV11-3; cdr3_aa: CASSLGASQDNEQFF
cdr3_length: 16; v_call: TRBV5-1; cdr3_aa: CASSFQTFDRSETQYF
cdr3_length: 12; v_call: TRBV30; cdr3_aa: CAWSRTGYEQYF
cdr3_length: 16; v_call: TRBV6-5; cdr3_aa: CASSFSPQGNRYEQYF
cdr3_length: 14; v_call: TRBV6-1; cdr3_aa: CASSTSGGYNEQFF
cdr3_length: 14; v_call: TRBV18; cdr3_aa: CASRQQGQRTEAFF
cdr3_length: 12; v_call: TRBV7-2; cdr3_aa: CASSFVAANQFF
cdr3_length: 14; v_call: TRBV5-6; cdr3_aa: CASSRRGVNTEAFF
cdr3_length: 15; v_call: TRBV5-6; cdr3_aa: CASSPGTDHLSGYTF
cdr3_length: 13; v_call: TRBV7-3; cdr3_aa: CASSLGWEETQYF
cdr3_length: 16; v_call: TRBV4-1; cdr3_aa: CASSRTGTGNNSPLHF
cdr3_length: 13; v_call: TRBV28; cdr3_aa: CASIPTQRGGYTF
cdr3_length: 14; v_call: TRBV5-1; cdr3_aa: CASSLDSTDSPLHF
cdr3_length: 15; v_call: TRBV2; cdr3_aa: CASSYYGLAGGEQFF
cdr3_length: 16; v_call: TRBV27; cdr3_aa: CASSPLGGMSNQPQHF